The text below deals with one T cell receptor beta chain. Antigen specificity is unknown. The data are from a study of graft-versus-host responses after intestinal transplantation. Across the whole study: Among the recipients, transplants were multivisceral, liver-intestinal, or isolated intestinal.

Assay used: immunoSEQ multiplex PCR; TCRdb lists only in-frame clones, some missing. The data show more than 90,000 clones, over 80% seen once. The germline V and J ends were trimmed by 8 bases and 5 bases, with 16 bases remaining between them. The CDR3 sequence is 14 residues long. The germline V gene has CDR1 SNHLY and CDR2 FYNNEI. Overall study results and limits: Levels of circulating GvH clones at their peak were associated with early post-transplant HvG declines.

This sequence was found in a human donor who received an intestinal transplant. The specimen was unstimulated CD8+ T cells sorted from spleen or lymph node cells, collected before intestinal transplant. The chain uses TRBV2 and TRBJ1-5; D may be TRBD1 (5 bases). CDR3 protein: CASCSGVGDQPQHF. The CDR3 DNA follows: TGTGCCAGCTGTTCGGGGGTGGGGGATCAGCCCCAGCATTTT. Drawing the rest from reference TRBV2 and TRBJ1-5, the complete variable domain is EPEVTQTPSHQVTQMGQEVILRCVPISNHLYFYWYRQILGQKVEFLVSFYNNEISEKSEIFDDQFSVERPDGSNFTLKIRSTKLEDSAMYFCASCSGVGDQPQHFGDGTRLSIL.